Below, 9 T cell receptor beta chains from the same sample are listed, as sequenced in a study of blood T cell repertoires in COVID-19. TCRdb keeps only in-frame clones here, not all; method: immunoSEQ multiplex PCR. This table holds about 300,000 clones, 65% to 85% found once. The sequencing input was peripheral blood. Source of these receptors: a woman aged 45-65 years with acute or convalescent COVID-19.

Only a few counts were recorded for this clone. This chain connects TRBV18 to TRBJ1-1, with unresolved D. Per the germline V gene, CDR1 is KGHSH and CDR2 is LQKENI. V gave up 3 bases and J gave up 3 bases, with 5 bases separating them. The CDR3 runs 12 residues. The CDR3 is CASSPGDTEAFF. The CDR3 region has the DNA TGTGCCAGCTCACCCGGGGACACTGAAGCTTTCTTT.

The chain recombines TRBV7-2 with TRBJ1-5; perhaps TRBD1 as D (6 bases). V was shortened by 5 bases and J by 4 bases, with 12 bases between the two germline ends. This CDR3 contains 14 residues. Germline CDR1 is SGHTA and CDR2 is FQGNSA. CDR3 in amino acids: CASSQTGYNQPQHF. The CDR3 nucleotides read TGTGCCAGCAGCCAAACAGGGTATAATCAGCCCCAGCATTTT.

V and J are TRBV9 and TRBJ1-2; 7 bases line up with TRBD1. Germline assignment: CDR1 SGDLS and CDR2 YYNGEE. V trimming: 4 bases; J trimming: 4 bases; junction bases outside the gene matches: 4. The length of the CDR3 is 13 residues. The CDR3 bases are TGTGCCAGCAGCCCGACAGGGCCCTATGGCTACACCTTC. Protein product: CASSPTGPYGYTF.

The genes are TRBV14 and TRBJ2-1, with D perhaps TRBD2 (6 bases). V dropped 6 bases and J dropped 3 bases, with 9 bases sitting between them. CDR3 length: 13 residues. CDR1 is SGHDN and CDR2 is FVKESK in the germline V gene. CDR3 DNA: TGTGCCAGCAGTTCGGGAGTCTACAATGAGCAGTTCTTC. Translating it yields CASSSGVYNEQFF.

V usage is TRBV6-2 or TRBV6-3 and J usage is TRBJ2-1, with 9 bases matching TRBD2. The CDR3 is 15 amino acids. Germline lookup yields CDR1 MNHEY and CDR2 SVGEGT. The V and J ends lost 2 bases and 8 bases, in that order; junction bases with no gene match: 7. Here the CDR3 reads CASSYRASGMDEQFF. The CDR3 DNA follows: TGTGCCAGCAGTTACCGGGCTAGCGGGATGGATGAGCAGTTCTTC.

The V and J genes are TRBV5-4 and TRBJ2-2; TRBD1 agrees at 10 bases. V gave up 4 bases and J gave up 2 bases; unmatched junction bases: 8. The CDR3 sequence is 17 residues long. Germline V gives CDR1 SGHNT, CDR2 YYREEE (reference sequence). The CDR3 reads CASSPPGTGANTGELFF. The CDR3 DNA reads TGTGCCAGCAGCCCCCCCGGGACAGGGGCCAACACCGGGGAGCTGTTTTTT.

This clone appeared a single time. The chain recombines TRBV6-1 with TRBJ1-2, with 7 nucleotides matching TRBD1. The germline V gene has CDR1 MNHNS and CDR2 SASEGT. CDR3 length: 14 residues. Trimming took 3 bases from V and 4 from J; bases not matched to a gene: 5. The CDR3 sequence: CASSEYRDSYGYTF. The CDR3 coding sequence is TGTGCCAGCAGTGAGTACCGGGACAGCTATGGCTACACCTTC.

The gene calls are TRBV3-1 (or the pseudogene TRBV3-2) and TRBJ1-1; weak D call: TRBD1 (5 bases). V dropped 3 bases and J dropped 4 bases, with 12 bases sitting between them. The germline V gene has CDR1 LGHDT and CDR2 YNNKEL (reference sequence). The CDR3 sequence is 14 residues long. The CDR3 sequence: CASSQGGLGTEAFF. In DNA, the CDR3 is TGTGCCAGCAGCCAGGGGGGTCTGGGCACTGAAGCTTTCTTT.

V is TRBV5-4 and J is TRBJ2-3; 7 positions match TRBD1. With V trimmed by 3 bases and J by 5 bases, 3 bases remained unmatched. Germline assignment: CDR1 SGHNT and CDR2 YYREEE (reference sequence). CDR3 length: 13 residues. The CDR3 DNA sequence: TGTGCCAGCAGCTCAGCAGGGGGAGATACGCAGTATTTT. Translated, it gives CASSSAGGDTQYF.